This TCR beta chain was found in a study of technical replicates of blood from several donors. Sequencing was performed with immunoSEQ multiplex PCR; in TCRdb, only in-frame clones are kept and a portion is missing. The data hold 95,000 to 100,000 clones, with just over 95% observed a single time. The CDR3 is 15 amino acids. Germline trimming cut 3 bases from V and 7 bases from J; bases unmatched to any gene: 5. Germline CDR1 and CDR2: MNHEY and SMNVEV (reference sequence). Material for sequencing was T cells isolated from PBMCs. This chain links TRBV27 with TRBJ2-7, with TRBD2 identical over 14 bases. This receptor was identified in a human donor in good health. Here the CDR3 DNA reads TGTGCCAGCAGTTTTGGGACTAGCGGGAGAGGGGAGCAGTACTTC. Its translation: CASSFGTSGRGEQYF.